This entry concerns a single TCR beta chain. V was cut by 3 bases and J by 4 bases, with 13 bases left in between. CDR3 length equals 15 residues. From germline, CDR1 is SGHTA and CDR2 FQGNSA. The data were obtained in a study of blood T cell repertoires in COVID-19. Generated by immunoSEQ multiplex PCR, the TCRdb table keeps only in-frame clones and is missing some. The sample holds about 210,000 clones; around 80% are singletons and the top ten take over 9.5%. The chain employs TRBV7-2 and TRBJ2-1, with a weak D call TRBD2 (6 bases). The TCR sequence derives from a woman of 80 years or more with COVID-19, enrolled during active disease. Sequenced input: peripheral blood. The CDR3 DNA follows: TGTGCCAGCAGCTTGACGTGGGGGACTTACAATGAGCAGTTCTTC. It translates to CASSLTWGTYNEQFF.